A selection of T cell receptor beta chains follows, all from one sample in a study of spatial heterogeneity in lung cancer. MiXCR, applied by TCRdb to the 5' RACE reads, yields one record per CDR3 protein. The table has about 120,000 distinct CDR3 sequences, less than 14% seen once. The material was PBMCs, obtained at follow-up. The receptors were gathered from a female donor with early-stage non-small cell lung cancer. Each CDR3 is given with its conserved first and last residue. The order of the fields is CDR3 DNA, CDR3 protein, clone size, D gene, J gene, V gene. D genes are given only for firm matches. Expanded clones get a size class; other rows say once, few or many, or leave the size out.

TGTGCCACCAGCATAAATAGCAATCAGCCCCAGCATTTT CATSINSNQPQHF NA NA TRBJ1-5 TRBV15
TGTGCCAGCAGCCTAACCCGGACAGAACTCCACTTT CASSLTRTELHF medium-sized NA TRBJ1-6 TRBV7-2
TGTGCCAGCAGCCAGAGACAAGCGGGAGTGGCGTTCTTC CASSQRQAGVAFF many TRBD2 TRBJ2-1 TRBV3-1
TGTGCCAGCGGAGGGGGGACAGGGCCGGAAAAACTGTTTTTT CASGGGTGPEKLFF few TRBD1 TRBJ1-4 TRBV2
TGTGCCAGCAGCAACCGACGACAGGGCACAGATACGCAGTATTTT CASSNRRQGTDTQYF NA NA TRBJ2-3 TRBV6-1
TGTGCCAGCAGGGAGAACGGGGGATATTCCGAAAAACTGTTTTTT CASRENGGYSEKLFF many NA TRBJ1-4 TRBV7-2
TGTGCCACCGCCAGTGCCTTCTCCTACAATGAGCAGTTCTTC CATASAFSYNEQFF NA NA TRBJ2-1 TRBV10-3
TGTGCCAGCAGCTTTGGGACTAGCGGGAGAAGCTCCTACAATGAGCAGTTCTTC CASSFGTSGRSSYNEQFF many TRBD2 TRBJ2-1 TRBV7-3
TGTGCCAGCAGCTTAGACCTTCACCGGGGCAATGAGCAGTTCTTC CASSLDLHRGNEQFF few NA TRBJ2-1 TRBV11-2
TGTGCCAGCAGTTTAGGTCTCTCCAACAATCAGCCCCAGCATTTT CASSLGLSNNQPQHF NA NA TRBJ1-5 TRBV12-3/TRBV12-4
TGTGCCACCAGTGATTTCATGAACACTGAAGCTTTCTTT CATSDFMNTEAFF many NA TRBJ1-1 TRBV24-1
TGTGCAAAGACCGGGACTAGCGGCCAAGAGACCCAGTACTTC CAKTGTSGQETQYF NA TRBD2 TRBJ2-5 TRBV2
TGCAGCGTTGTAGGACTAGCGCTATACAATGAGCAGTTCTTC CSVVGLALYNEQFF NA TRBD2 TRBJ2-1 TRBV29-1